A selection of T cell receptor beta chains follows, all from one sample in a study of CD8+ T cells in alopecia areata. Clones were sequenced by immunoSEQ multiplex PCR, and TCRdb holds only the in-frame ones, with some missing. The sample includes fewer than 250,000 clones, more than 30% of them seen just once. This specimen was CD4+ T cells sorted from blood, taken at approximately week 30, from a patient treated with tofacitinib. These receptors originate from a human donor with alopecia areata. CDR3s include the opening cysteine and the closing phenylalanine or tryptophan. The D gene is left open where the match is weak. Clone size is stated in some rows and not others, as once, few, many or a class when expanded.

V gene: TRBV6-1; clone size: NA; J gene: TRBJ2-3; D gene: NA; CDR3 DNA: TGTGCCAGCAGGCCTAGCACAGATACGCAGTATTTT; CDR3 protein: CASRPSTDTQYF
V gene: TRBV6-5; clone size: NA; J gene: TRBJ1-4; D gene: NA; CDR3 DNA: TGTGCCAGCAGTTACTCCGGTGGTGCGACCGAAAAACTGTTTTTT; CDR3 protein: CASSYSGGATEKLFF
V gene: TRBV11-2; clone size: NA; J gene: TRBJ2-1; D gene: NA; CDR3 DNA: TGTGCCAGCAGCTCTCTCCGGGGAAGAGACAATGAGCAGTTCTTC; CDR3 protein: CASSSLRGRDNEQFF
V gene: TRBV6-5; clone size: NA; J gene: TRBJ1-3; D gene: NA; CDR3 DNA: TGTGCCAGCAGTCCCGGGGTCTCTGGAAACACCATATATTTT; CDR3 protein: CASSPGVSGNTIYF
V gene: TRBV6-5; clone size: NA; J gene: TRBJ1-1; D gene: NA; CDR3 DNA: TGTGCCAGCACCCCAGGGCTAGTAAGGGCCACTGAAGCTTTCTTT; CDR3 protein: CASTPGLVRATEAFF
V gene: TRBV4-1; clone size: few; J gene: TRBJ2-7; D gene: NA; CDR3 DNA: TGCGCCAGCAGCCAAGATCGGGTAGGTGGATACTCCTACGAGCAGTACTTC; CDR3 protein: CASSQDRVGGYSYEQYF
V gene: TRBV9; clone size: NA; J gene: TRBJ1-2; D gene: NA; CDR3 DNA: TGTGCCAGCTTTTCCATTGTCTACACCTTC; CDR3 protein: CASFSIVYTF
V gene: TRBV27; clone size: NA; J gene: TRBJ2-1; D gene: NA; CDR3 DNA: TGTGCCAGCAGTTTACGCTCGGGCAGGGTGAATGAGCAGTTCTTC; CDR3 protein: CASSLRSGRVNEQFF
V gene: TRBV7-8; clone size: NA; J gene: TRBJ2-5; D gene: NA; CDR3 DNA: TGTGCCAGCAGCTCCCCCCATAGAGGGCGGCGTTCGCGGGAGACCCAGTACTTC; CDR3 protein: CASSSPHRGRRSRETQYF
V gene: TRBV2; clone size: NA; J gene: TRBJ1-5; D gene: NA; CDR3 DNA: TGTGCCAGCAGTGGCGGGGGGGGCAATCAGCCCCAGCATTTT; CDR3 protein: CASSGGGGNQPQHF
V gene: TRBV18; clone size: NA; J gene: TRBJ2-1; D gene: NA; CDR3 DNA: TGTGCCAGCTCACCAGGGGGCTTAGGTGAGCAGTTCTTC; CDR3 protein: CASSPGGLGEQFF
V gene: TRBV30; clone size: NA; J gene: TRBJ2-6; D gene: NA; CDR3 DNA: TGTGCCGGCCGGGGAGCCGGGGCCAACGTCCTGACTTTC; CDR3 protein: CAGRGAGANVLTF
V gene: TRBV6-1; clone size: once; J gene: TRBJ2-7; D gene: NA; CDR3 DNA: TGTGCCAGCGGGAGTAGAGTCAACGAGCAGTACTTC; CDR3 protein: CASGSRVNEQYF
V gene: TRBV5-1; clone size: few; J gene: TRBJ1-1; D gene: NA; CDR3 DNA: TGCGCCAGCAGCCATGGGGGAAAGAACACTGAAGCTTTCTTT; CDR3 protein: CASSHGGKNTEAFF
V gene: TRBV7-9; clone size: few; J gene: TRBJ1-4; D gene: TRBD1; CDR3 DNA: TGTGCCAGCAGCTTAGCCACAGGGGATGCGGAAAAACTGTTTTTT; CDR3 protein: CASSLATGDAEKLFF
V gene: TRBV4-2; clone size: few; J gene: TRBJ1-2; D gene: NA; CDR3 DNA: TGTGCCAGCAGCCGGGACGGACCTGACCGTGGCTACACCTTC; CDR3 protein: CASSRDGPDRGYTF
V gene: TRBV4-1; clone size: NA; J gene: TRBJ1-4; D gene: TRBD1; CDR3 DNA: TGCGCCAGCAGCGGCTCCGGGACAGTCGGGGAAAAACTGTTTTTT; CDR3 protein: CASSGSGTVGEKLFF
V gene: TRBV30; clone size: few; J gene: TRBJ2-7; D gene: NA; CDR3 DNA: TGTGCCTGGAGTGTGAGCGGAGGCCGTCAATCACAGTACTTC; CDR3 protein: CAWSVSGGRQSQYF
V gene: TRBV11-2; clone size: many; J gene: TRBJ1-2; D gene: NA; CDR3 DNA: TGTGCCAGCAGCCTAACCGGGAACCTAGACTACACCTTC; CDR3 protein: CASSLTGNLDYTF
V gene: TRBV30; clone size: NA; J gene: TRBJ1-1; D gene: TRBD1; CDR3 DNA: TGTGCCTGGAGTGTAGACAGGGGAACTGAAGCTTTCTTT; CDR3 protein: CAWSVDRGTEAFF
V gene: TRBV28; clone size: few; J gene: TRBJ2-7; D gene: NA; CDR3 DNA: TGTGCCAGCAGTACGACAGCGGGCACCTACGAGCAGTACTTC; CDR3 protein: CASSTTAGTYEQYF
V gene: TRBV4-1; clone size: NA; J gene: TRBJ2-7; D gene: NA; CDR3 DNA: TGCGCCAGCAGCCAGGTCGGCACAGGGAGGCGCGAGCAGTACTTC; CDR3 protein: CASSQVGTGRREQYF
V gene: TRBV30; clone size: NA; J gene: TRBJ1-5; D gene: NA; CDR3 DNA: TGTGCCTCGACTGGGGGGTCTAATAGCAATCAGCCCCAGCATTTT; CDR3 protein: CASTGGSNSNQPQHF
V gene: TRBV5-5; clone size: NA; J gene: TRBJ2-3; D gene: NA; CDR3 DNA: TGTGCCAGCAGCTTTCCAGGGGCAGATACGCAGTATTTT; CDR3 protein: CASSFPGADTQYF
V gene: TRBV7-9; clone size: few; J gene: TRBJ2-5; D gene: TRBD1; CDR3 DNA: TGTGCCAGCAGCCAAATCACAGGGGGATCAGAGACCCAGTACTTC; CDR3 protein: CASSQITGGSETQYF
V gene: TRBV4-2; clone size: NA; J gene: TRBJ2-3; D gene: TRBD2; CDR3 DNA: TGTGCCAGCAGCCTCATAGCGGGGAAGAGCACAGATACGCAGTATTTT; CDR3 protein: CASSLIAGKSTDTQYF